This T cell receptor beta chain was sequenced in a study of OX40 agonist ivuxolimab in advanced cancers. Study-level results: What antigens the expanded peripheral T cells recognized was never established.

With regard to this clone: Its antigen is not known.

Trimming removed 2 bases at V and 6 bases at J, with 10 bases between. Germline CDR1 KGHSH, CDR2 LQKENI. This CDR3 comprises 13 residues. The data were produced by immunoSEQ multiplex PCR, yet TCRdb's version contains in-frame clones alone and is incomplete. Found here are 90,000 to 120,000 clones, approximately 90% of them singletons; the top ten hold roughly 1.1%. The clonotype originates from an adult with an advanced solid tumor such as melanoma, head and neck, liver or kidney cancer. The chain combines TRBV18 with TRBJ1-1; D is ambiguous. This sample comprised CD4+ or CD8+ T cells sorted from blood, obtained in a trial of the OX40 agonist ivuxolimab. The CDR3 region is CASSPVRNPEAFF. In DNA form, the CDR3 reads TGTGCCAGCTCACCAGTCCGTAACCCTGAAGCTTTCTTT. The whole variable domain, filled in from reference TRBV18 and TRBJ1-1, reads NAGVMQNPRHLVRRRGQEARLRCSPMKGHSHVYWYRQLPEEGLKFMVYLQKENIIDESGMPKERFSAEFPKEGPSILRIQQVVRGDSAAYFCASSPVRNPEAFFGQGTRLTVV.